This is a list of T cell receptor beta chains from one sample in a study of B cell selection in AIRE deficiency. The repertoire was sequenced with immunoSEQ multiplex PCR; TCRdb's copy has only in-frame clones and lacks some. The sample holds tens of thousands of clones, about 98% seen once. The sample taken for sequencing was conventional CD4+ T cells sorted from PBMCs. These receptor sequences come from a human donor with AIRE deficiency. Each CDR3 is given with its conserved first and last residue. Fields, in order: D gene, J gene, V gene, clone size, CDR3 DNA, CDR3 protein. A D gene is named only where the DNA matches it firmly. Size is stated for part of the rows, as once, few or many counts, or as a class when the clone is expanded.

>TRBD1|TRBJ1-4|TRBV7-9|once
TGTGCCAGCAGCTTCAGGGGGAGTTTTGAAAAACTGTTTTTT
CASSFRGSFEKLFF
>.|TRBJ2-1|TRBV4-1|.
TGCGCCAGCAGCCAAGGGGGTAGGACGTTGCCGAATGAGCAGTTCTTC
CASSQGGRTLPNEQFF
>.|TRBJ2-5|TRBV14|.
TGTGCCAGCAGCCACCAGACACGCGGACAAGAGACCCAGTACTTC
CASSHQTRGQETQYF
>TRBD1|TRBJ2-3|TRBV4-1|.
TGCGCCAGCAGCACCCGGACAGGGTTTTCAGATACGCAGTATTTT
CASSTRTGFSDTQYF
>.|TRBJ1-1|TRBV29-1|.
TGCAGCGTGATGGGACGTATGAACACTGAAGCTTTCTTT
CSVMGRMNTEAFF
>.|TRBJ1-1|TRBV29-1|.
TGCAGCGCGGCACTAGGGGTGAACACTGAAGCTTTCTTT
CSAALGVNTEAFF
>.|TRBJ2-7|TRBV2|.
TGTGCCAGCACTTCAAGCCAGGACTCCTACGAGCAGTACTTC
CASTSSQDSYEQYF
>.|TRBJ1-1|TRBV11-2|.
TGTGCCAGCAGCTTAGACCGACAGAGCAATGAAGCTTTCTTT
CASSLDRQSNEAFF
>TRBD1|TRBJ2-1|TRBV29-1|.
TGCAGCGGATGGGACAGCAATGAGCAGTTCTTC
CSGWDSNEQFF
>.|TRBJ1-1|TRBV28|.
TGTGCCAGCAGTTTGATTTCCGAGGTAGCTGAAGCTTTCTTT
CASSLISEVAEAFF
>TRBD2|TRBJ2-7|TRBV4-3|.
TGCGCCAGCAGCCAAAAGGAGGCTAGCGGCTACGAGCAGTACTTC
CASSQKEASGYEQYF
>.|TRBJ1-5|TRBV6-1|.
TGTGCCAGCAGTGACGGGACGTTAGCCAGCAATCAGCCCCAGCATTTT
CASSDGTLASNQPQHF
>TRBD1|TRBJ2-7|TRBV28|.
TGTGCCAGCAGCCCGGGACAGGGGGGCAACGAGCAGTACTTC
CASSPGQGGNEQYF
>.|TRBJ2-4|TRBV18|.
TGTGCCAGCTCACCAGGTGGTCTGGGGTCCAAAAACATTCAGTACTTC
CASSPGGLGSKNIQYF
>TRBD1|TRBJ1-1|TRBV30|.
TGTGCCTGGAGTGTACAGGGGGACACTGAAGCTTTCTTT
CAWSVQGDTEAFF
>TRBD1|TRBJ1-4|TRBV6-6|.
TGTGCCAGCAGTCGGGACAGGCCTAATGAAAAACTGTTTTTT
CASSRDRPNEKLFF
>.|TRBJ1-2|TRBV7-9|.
TGTGCCAGCAGCTTAGAGGGCGGAGCCCCATATGGCTACACCTTC
CASSLEGGAPYGYTF
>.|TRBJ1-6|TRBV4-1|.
TGCGCCAGCAGCCAAGACTGGGGGTATTCACCCCTCCACTTT
CASSQDWGYSPLHF